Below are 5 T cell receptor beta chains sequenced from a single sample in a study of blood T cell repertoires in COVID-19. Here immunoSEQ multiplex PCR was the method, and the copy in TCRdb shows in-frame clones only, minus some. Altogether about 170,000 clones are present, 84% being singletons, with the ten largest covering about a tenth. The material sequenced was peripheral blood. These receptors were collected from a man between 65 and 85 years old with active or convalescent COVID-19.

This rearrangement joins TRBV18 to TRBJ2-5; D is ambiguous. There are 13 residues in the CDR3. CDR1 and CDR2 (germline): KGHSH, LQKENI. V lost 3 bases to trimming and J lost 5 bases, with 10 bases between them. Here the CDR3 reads CASSPLPRETQYF. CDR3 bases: TGTGCCAGCTCACCCCTCCCGCGGGAGACCCAGTACTTC.

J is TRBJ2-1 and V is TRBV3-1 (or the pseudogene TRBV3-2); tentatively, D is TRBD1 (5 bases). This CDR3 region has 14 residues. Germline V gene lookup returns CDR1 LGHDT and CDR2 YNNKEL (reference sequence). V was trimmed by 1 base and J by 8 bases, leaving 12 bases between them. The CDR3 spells CASSQVRGRDEQFF. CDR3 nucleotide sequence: TGTGCCAGCAGCCAAGTTAGGGGTCGCGATGAGCAGTTCTTC.

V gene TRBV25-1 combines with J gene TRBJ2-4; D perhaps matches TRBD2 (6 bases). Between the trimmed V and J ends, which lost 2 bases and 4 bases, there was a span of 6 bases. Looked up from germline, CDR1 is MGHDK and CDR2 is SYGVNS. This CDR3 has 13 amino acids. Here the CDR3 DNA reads TGTGCCAGCAGTGAAGGGGGGAAAAACATTCAGTACTTC. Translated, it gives CASSEGGKNIQYF.

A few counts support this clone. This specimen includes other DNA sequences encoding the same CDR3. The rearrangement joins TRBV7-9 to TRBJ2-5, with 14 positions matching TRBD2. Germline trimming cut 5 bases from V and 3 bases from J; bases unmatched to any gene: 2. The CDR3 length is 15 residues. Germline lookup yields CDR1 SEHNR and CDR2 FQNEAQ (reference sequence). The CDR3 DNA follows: TGTGCCAGCAGCCTGGGACTAGCGGGAGAAGAGACCCAGTACTTC. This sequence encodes CASSLGLAGEETQYF.

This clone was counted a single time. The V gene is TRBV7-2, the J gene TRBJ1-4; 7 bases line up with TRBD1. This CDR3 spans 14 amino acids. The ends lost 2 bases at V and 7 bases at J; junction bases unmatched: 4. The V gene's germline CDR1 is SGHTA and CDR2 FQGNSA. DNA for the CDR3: TGTGCCAGCAGCTTAAACAGGGGCGGTGAAAAACTGTTTTTT. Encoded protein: CASSLNRGGEKLFF.